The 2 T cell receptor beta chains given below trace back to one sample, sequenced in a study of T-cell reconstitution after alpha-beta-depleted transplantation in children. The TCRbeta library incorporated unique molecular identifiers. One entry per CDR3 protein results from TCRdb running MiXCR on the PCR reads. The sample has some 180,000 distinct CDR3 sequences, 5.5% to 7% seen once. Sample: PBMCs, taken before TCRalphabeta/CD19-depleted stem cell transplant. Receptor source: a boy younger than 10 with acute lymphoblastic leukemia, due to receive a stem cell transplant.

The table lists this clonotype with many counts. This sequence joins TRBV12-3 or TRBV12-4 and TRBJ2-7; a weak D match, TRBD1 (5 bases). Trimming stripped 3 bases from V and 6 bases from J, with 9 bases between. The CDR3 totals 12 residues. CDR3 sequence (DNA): TGTGCCAGCAGTTTTTGGGGCCTCGAGCAGTACTTC. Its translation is CASSFWGLEQYF.

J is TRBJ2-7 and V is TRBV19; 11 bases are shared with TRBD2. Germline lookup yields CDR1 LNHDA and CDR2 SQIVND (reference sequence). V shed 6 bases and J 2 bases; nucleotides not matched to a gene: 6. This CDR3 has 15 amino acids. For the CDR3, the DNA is TGTGCCAGTAGCCGCCTAGCGGGAGGCGCCTACGAGCAGTACTTC. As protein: CASSRLAGGAYEQYF.